This T cell receptor beta chain was captured in a study of CXCR3-negative and CXCR3-positive naive CD8 T cells (dated by TCRdb to about 2019). Regarding the complete study: In total, some 130 million TRB reads were obtained, or roughly 1.5 +/- 0.3 million reads per library. Data from about ten donors, pooled across two independent experiments, went into the diversity and physicochemical repertoire analyses. Naive subsets from five or six donors and memory cells from 3 donors were included in the TRBV-TRBJ cluster analysis. The paper's findings and limits, for the study overall: Comparably high repertoire diversity was found in both naive subsets, whereas much lower repertoire diversity was found in memory CD8+ T cells. TRBV-TRBJ usage was similar between naive CXCR3-negative and CXCR3-positive cells from the same donor, while memory cells showed distinct patterns. Because surface CD5, which is linked to self-reactivity in mice, was comparable between the naive subsets, TCR interaction strength was also inferred from TRB CDR3 physicochemical properties. CXCR3 expression partially decreased after cryopreservation, so most assays used freshly isolated PBMCs.

A note on this clonotype: This clone's antigen is unknown.

Each CD8+ T cell subset was flow-sorted in triplicate, and approximately 280,000 cells per subset were placed directly into RLT lysis buffer. Using standard density gradient centrifugation, peripheral blood mononuclear cells were isolated from buffy coats. An RNeasy Mini Kit was used to extract total RNA from the sorted cells. The germline V gene (reference sequence) specifies LNHNV as CDR1 and YYDKDF as CDR2. The CDR3 holds 17 amino acids from the cysteine to the phenylalanine. No DNA is given. The listed sequencing device is NextSeq 550. The Human TCR Profiling Kit (MiLaboratory) was used to make UMI-labeled 5' RACE TRB cDNA libraries. The full amount of extracted RNA was used for cDNA synthesis, and the full amount of resulting cDNA was used for PCR amplification. Libraries were prepared in parallel with an identical number of PCR cycles. On the authors' methods: With a minimum of two reads required per UMI, MIGEC and MiXCR pulled out about 50,000 +/- 10,000 unique UMI-labeled TRB cDNA molecules from each library. On average, around 40,000 +/- 10,000 functional in-frame TRB CDR3 nucleotide clonotypes lacking stop codons were found per library. After downsampling to 5000 UMI-labeled TRB molecules per sample, diversity metrics, including normalized Shannon-Wiener and Chao1, were computed in VDJtools. Clonotype-size-weighted physicochemical properties of the central five CDR3 residues (interaction energy, strength, volume and Kidera factor 4) were computed in VDJtools. TCRdb reprocessed the reads, so every CDR3 protein sequence counts as one entry and DNA is not shown. The V and J calls reflect TCRdb's pipeline rather than the authors' work. The sample's records list tens of thousands of distinct CDR3 sequences. Roughly 10% of the sample lies in the top ten.

The rearranged segments are TRBV15 and TRBJ1-5. Sequencing input: memory CD8+ T cells from blood. This specimen's cell subset or site label, per the study, means: conventional CD8+ memory T cells (TMEM), sorted as controls. The TCR originated in a human donor in good health. Some clones in this sample may be carry-over from other donors' samples. The CDR3 protein sequence reads: CATSRPTKDGGNQPQHF.